This T cell receptor beta chain was recorded in a study of patients and donors after allogeneic stem cell transplantation. This clonotype has a count of ten or more. Trimming removed 5 bases from V and 4 bases from J; junction bases left unmatched: 4. The CDR3 has 13 amino acids. TCRdb fed the RT-PCR reads into MiXCR, producing one record per CDR3 protein. The sample lists about 960,000 distinct CDR3 sequences; more than 15% were seen once. The sequenced sample consisted of blood, either unsorted or a sorted T cell fraction (not recorded which). The TCR originated in a human donor who was either an allogeneic HSCT recipient or a stem cell or donor lymphocyte infusion donor (not recorded which). It is not recorded whose cells these are; they may come from a transplant donor. This chain uses TRBV12-3 or TRBV12-4 with TRBJ2-5; 7 nucleotides line up with TRBD1. For the CDR3, the DNA is TGTGCCAGCAGTCGACAGGGACGAGAGACCCAGTACTTC. Its protein is CASSRQGRETQYF.